The 13 T cell receptor beta chains below were found in one sample sequenced in a study of blood T cells in healthy people across ages. Through a sample-barcoded 5' primer and a J-beta primer mix, a second PCR was run for roughly 6 to 11 cycles. TCRdb itself ran the 5' RACE reads through MiXCR, one entry per CDR3 protein. Of 1.2 million to 1.5 million distinct CDR3 sequences detected, around two fifths appear once; the ten largest clones hold 7% to 9.5%. Source material: blood. The receptors stem from a woman younger than 35 in good health.

The J gene is TRBJ2-5, the V gene TRBV7-8; 7 nucleotides match TRBD1. The CDR3 totals 15 residues. Germline trimming cut 5 bases from V and 1 base from J; bases unmatched to any gene: 7. Germline V lookup: CDR1 SGHVS, CDR2 FQNEAQ. The CDR3, as DNA: TGTGCCAGCAGCCCAGACAGGGTCAGCCAAGAGACCCAGTACTTC. This translates into CASSPDRVSQETQYF.

The rearrangement uses TRBV6-1 and TRBJ1-5; weak D call: TRBD1 (5 bases). With 5 bases removed from V and 1 base from J, the gap between germline ends came to 9 bases. From germline, CDR1 is MNHNS and CDR2 SASEGT. This CDR3 is built from 14 residues. The CDR3 sequence is CASSRDQSNQPQHF. In nucleotides, the CDR3 is TGTGCCAGCAGTAGGGACCAGAGCAATCAGCCCCAGCATTTT.

Here the CDR3 DNA reads TGTGCCAGCAGTCCCGAGCGGGAATCCGGTGAAAAACTGTTTTTT. Translating it yields CASSPERESGEKLFF. This sequence joins TRBV12-3 or TRBV12-4 and TRBJ1-4; D ambiguous. The V and J ends lost 5 bases and 7 bases respectively, with 17 bases between them. The CDR3 runs 15 residues.

This clonotype was recorded a few times. The chain joins TRBV6-5 to TRBJ2-1, with D possibly TRBD2 on 7 matching bases. This CDR3 spans 13 amino acids. Germline lookup yields CDR1 MNHEY and CDR2 SVGAGI. V was trimmed by 5 bases and J by 10 bases, leaving 15 bases between them. DNA for the CDR3: TGTGCCAGCAGTGGGGACATTAGCGGGGAGCAGTTCTTC. Translating it yields CASSGDISGEQFF.

CDR3 bases: TGCGCCAGCAAAGGAGACAGGGGCACAGATACGCAGTATTTT. Translating gives CASKGDRGTDTQYF. The rearrangement joins TRBV5-1 to TRBJ2-3, with 7 positions matching TRBD1. CDR3 size: 14 residues. The V and J ends lost 6 bases and 1 base, in that order; junction bases with no gene match: 5. From germline, CDR1 is SGHRS and CDR2 YFSETQ. Full variable domain (remainder filled in from reference TRBV5-1 and TRBJ2-3): KAGVTQTPRYLIKTRGQQVTLSCSPISGHRSVSWYQQTPGQGLQFLFEYFSETQRNKGNFPGRFSGRQFSNSRSEMNVSTLELGDSALYLCASKGDRGTDTQYFGPGTRLTVL.

This clonotype was counted once. The V and J genes are TRBV14 and TRBJ2-5; D is unresolved. The CDR3 has 11 residues. Germline-derived CDR1 and CDR2 are SGHDN and FVKESK. The ends were cut back, 8 bases at V and 4 bases at J, with 8 bases in the middle. Written as DNA, the CDR3 is TGTGCCAGCGGCGCCGCAGAGACCCAGTACTTC. It translates to CASGAAETQYF.

This chain connects TRBV7-9 to TRBJ1-1; no firm D call. CDR1 is SEHNR, CDR2 FQNEAQ, per germline (reference sequence). V lost 4 bases and J 1 base, leaving 10 bases between the germline ends. This CDR3 is built from 14 residues. CDR3 bases: TGTGCCAGCAGCTATAACAACAGGAACACTGAAGCTTTCTTT. Amino acid sequence: CASSYNNRNTEAFF.

This rearrangement joins TRBV5-6 to TRBJ2-1; D is ambiguous. V gave up 6 bases and J gave up 2 bases, with 15 bases separating them. CDR3 length: 15 amino acids. CDR1 and CDR2 from the germline V gene are SGHDT and YYEEEE. The CDR3 bases are TGTGCCAGCAAAGCAACAGCCATTCCCTACAATGAGCAGTTCTTC. It translates to CASKATAIPYNEQFF.

This clonotype was seen only a few times. The J gene is TRBJ1-6, the V gene TRBV20-1, with D possibly being TRBD1 (5 bases). V shed 0 bases and J shed 7 bases, with 10 bases lying between them. This CDR3 has 14 residues. Germline values: CDR1 DFQATT, CDR2 SNEGSKA (reference sequence). The CDR3 here is CSARDSGGNSPLHF. For the CDR3, the DNA is TGCAGTGCTAGAGATTCGGGGGGGAATTCACCCCTCCACTTT.

The rearrangement links TRBV28 to TRBJ2-1; D may be TRBD1 or TRBD2 (5 bases each). The germline gives CDR1 MDHEN, CDR2 SYDVKM. The CDR3 sequence is 15 residues long. V shed 7 bases and J shed 8 bases, with 21 bases lying between them. The CDR3 DNA is TGTGCCAGCACGCCCGGGACCGTCCTCGGCCATGAGCAGTTCTTC. Protein: CASTPGTVLGHEQFF.

This clonotype was found once. The rearrangement uses TRBV5-4 and TRBJ2-1; D perhaps matches TRBD1 (5 bases). V gave up 0 bases and J gave up 0 bases, with 13 bases separating them. Germline CDR1 and CDR2: SGHNT and YYREEE (reference sequence). The CDR3 is 17 residues long. The CDR3 region has the DNA TGTGCCAGCAGCTTGGGGGGCCTCTCGAGCTCCTACAATGAGCAGTTCTTC. As protein: CASSLGGLSSSYNEQFF.

This clonotype was seen just once. The chain combines TRBV10-3 with TRBJ2-7; D unresolved. The germline gives CDR1 ENHRY, CDR2 SYGVKD. This CDR3 has 13 amino acids. With 8 bases removed from V and 2 bases from J, the gap between germline ends came to 13 bases. For the CDR3, the DNA is TGTGCCATCGGCGAAGACACAGCCTACGAGCAGTACTTC. Translated: CAIGEDTAYEQYF.

This clonotype was detected a few times. This chain connects TRBV12-3 or TRBV12-4 to TRBJ2-1; 14 positions agree with TRBD2. The CDR3 runs 18 residues. With V trimmed by 5 bases and J by 2 bases, 8 bases remained unmatched. The CDR3 spells CASSLGLAGGVPYNEQFF. The CDR3 DNA sequence: TGTGCCAGCAGTCTCGGACTAGCGGGGGGCGTACCCTACAATGAGCAGTTCTTC.